These 19 T cell receptor beta chains were all obtained from the same sample, sequenced in a study of technical replicates of blood from a handful of donors. The protocol was immunoSEQ multiplex PCR, while the TCRdb copy is restricted to in-frame clones and leaves out a portion. The repertoire holds 80,000 or so clones, with over 75% as singletons. What was sequenced was PBMCs. Receptors originate from a human donor in good health. Some clones in this sample may be carry-over from other donors' samples.

Only a few counts were recorded for this clone. The junction differs from germline at one of its ends, possibly a read error. The rearrangement joins TRBV29-1 to TRBJ1-2, with a possible D match to TRBD1 (6 bases). CDR3 length: 12 amino acids. The germline V gene has CDR1 SQVTM and CDR2 ANQGSEA. The CDR3 DNA sequence: TGCAGCGTTGAAAGCGGGACAACGTCTTTAGCCTTC. Its protein is CSVESGTTSLAF.

The chain links TRBV6-5 to TRBJ2-2; TRBD2 might be the D (5 bases). V was cut by 6 bases and J by 3 bases, with 14 bases left in between. The germline gives CDR1 MNHEY, CDR2 SVGAGI. This CDR3 spans 15 amino acids. CDR3 in DNA: TGTGCCAGCAGCCCGAGCGGAGGATACACCGGGGAGCTGTTTTTT. It codes for CASSPSGGYTGELFF.

This chain connects TRBV7-2 to TRBJ2-7, with 15 bases lining up with TRBD2. CDR3 size: 17 residues. V lost 5 bases to trimming and J lost 2 bases; unmatched junction nucleotides: 7. The germline V gene has CDR1 SGHTA and CDR2 FQGNSA. CDR3 nucleotides: TGTGCCAGCAGCATAGGGACTAGCGGGAGGAGGACCTACGAGCAGTACTTC. It encodes CASSIGTSGRRTYEQYF.

The chain has TRBV27 and TRBJ1-6; weak D call: TRBD1 (5 bases). V lost 6 bases and J 5 bases, leaving 11 bases between the germline ends. The CDR3 has 14 amino acids. CDR1 is MNHEY, CDR2 SMNVEV, per germline (reference sequence). The CDR3 sequence: CASRLQVDNSPLHF. CDR3 nucleotide sequence: TGTGCCAGCAGGTTACAGGTGGATAATTCACCCCTCCACTTT.

CDR3 amino acids: CAWSADRFTDYGYTF. CDR3 in DNA: TGTGCCTGGAGTGCCGACAGGTTCACAGACTATGGCTACACCTTC. The chain is built from TRBV30 and TRBJ1-2; a possible D gene is TRBD1 (6 bases). V was pared by 1 base and J by 3 bases, with 15 bases between. This CDR3 has 15 amino acids. Germline CDR1 GTSNPN, CDR2 SVGIG (reference sequence).

The J gene is TRBJ2-5, the V gene TRBV10-1, with D tentatively TRBD1 (5 bases). Germline V gives CDR1 WNHNN, CDR2 SYGVQD (reference sequence). The CDR3 runs 13 residues. Trimming cost V 2 bases and J 5 bases, with 9 bases left between them. The CDR3 nucleotides read TGCGCCAGCAGTGAGGCAGGGAAGGAGACCCAGTACTTC. Translated: CASSEAGKETQYF.

The chain is built from TRBV6-6 and TRBJ2-7, with 7 bases lining up with TRBD2. This CDR3 region has 11 residues. V shed 11 bases and J 3 bases; nucleotides not matched to a gene: 4. Germline V gene data show CDR1 as MNHNY and CDR2 as SVGAGI (reference sequence). In DNA, the CDR3 is TGTGCCGCCTTAGCGGGCTACGAGCAGTACTTC. Protein product: CAALAGYEQYF.

For the CDR3, the DNA is TGTGCCAGCAGCTCGGGACAGGGCCGTGAAGCTTTCTTT. Translating it yields CASSSGQGREAFF. This sequence joins TRBV6-6 and TRBJ1-1, with 9 bases matching TRBD1. The germline gives CDR1 MNHNY, CDR2 SVGAGI (reference sequence). The CDR3 loop spans 13 amino acids. Trimming at V came to 6 bases and at J to 7 bases, leaving 6 bases not matched to a gene.

The gene calls are TRBV9 and TRBJ2-6, with TRBD1 matching over 8 bases. In germline, CDR1 is SGDLS, CDR2 YYNGEE. The CDR3 sequence is 18 residues long. The trim removed 3 bases at V and 1 base at J, leaving 9 bases unmatched. CDR3 coding DNA: TGTGCCAGCAGCGCCAAGGTCAGGGGGCGATCTGGGGCCAACGTCCTGACTTTC. This translates into CASSAKVRGRSGANVLTF.

This clone was detected only a few times. The chain has TRBV4-1 and TRBJ1-5; TRBD1 matches 7 bases. Germline V gene lookup returns CDR1 MGHRA and CDR2 YSYEKL. J gave up 5 bases and V 8 bases, and 21 bases lay outside the gene matches. The CDR3 runs 18 residues. CDR3 in amino acids: CASASGGQGTEYHQPQHF. DNA for the CDR3: TGCGCCAGCGCATCAGGGGGGCAGGGTACAGAGTATCATCAGCCCCAGCATTTT.

In DNA, the CDR3 is TGTGCCAGCAGTCCATCGCCCCAGGGGTTCTACGAGCAGTACTTC. Amino acids: CASSPSPQGFYEQYF. The chain links TRBV28 to TRBJ2-7; D is possibly TRBD1 (6 bases). Looked up from germline, CDR1 is MDHEN and CDR2 is SYDVKM. This CDR3 spans 15 amino acids. Trimming shortened V by 5 bases and J by 3 bases, and 17 bases separated the two germline ends.

The chain combines TRBV5-1 with TRBJ2-2; D remains unclear. Trimming removed 0 bases from V and 1 base from J, with 4 bases in between. Germline V gene sequence: CDR1 SGHRS, CDR2 YFSETQ. This CDR3 spans 14 amino acids. The CDR3 loop is CASSLVRNTGELFF. CDR3 sequence (DNA): TGCGCCAGCAGCTTGGTCAGGAACACCGGGGAGCTGTTTTTT.

This chain uses TRBV7-8 with TRBJ2-4, with D maybe TRBD2 (5 bases). The germline V gene has CDR1 SGHVS and CDR2 FQNEAQ. CDR3 length: 15 amino acids. The germline V and J ends were trimmed by 1 base and 2 bases, with 9 bases remaining between them. CDR3 DNA: TGTGCCAGCAGCTTAGTTTCGGGGACCAAAAACATTCAGTACTTC. It yields the protein CASSLVSGTKNIQYF.

Here the CDR3 reads CASSELAGLDTQYF. The CDR3 DNA follows: TGTGCCAGCAGTGAACTGGCAGGGCTGGATACGCAGTATTTT. J is TRBJ2-3 and V is TRBV6-1; tentative D call: TRBD1 (5 bases). The V end was cut by 2 bases, the J end by 6 bases, with 12 bases between. This CDR3 region has 14 residues. Germline lookup yields CDR1 MNHNS and CDR2 SASEGT.

V gene TRBV9 combines with J gene TRBJ2-3; tentatively, D is TRBD2 (7 bases). V gave up 2 bases and J gave up 4 bases, with 14 bases separating them. CDR1 is SGDLS and CDR2 is YYNGEE in the germline V gene. This CDR3 region has 15 residues. The DNA of the CDR3 is TGTGCCAGCAGCGTTGGAGGGGGGGGTTCAGATACGCAGTATTTT. Protein product: CASSVGGGGSDTQYF.

The chain recombines TRBV6-5 with TRBJ2-7, with a tentative D call TRBD1 (6 bases). Deletions cut 7 bases from V and 4 bases from J, with 17 bases between. The CDR3 sequence is 14 residues long. The germline gives CDR1 MNHEY, CDR2 SVGAGI. Here the CDR3 DNA reads TGTGCCAGCAAATATGGCAGGGGAGAGTACGAGCAGTACTTC. It codes for CASKYGRGEYEQYF.

The chain links TRBV7-9 to TRBJ1-1; perhaps TRBD1 as D (6 bases). CDR1 and CDR2 (germline): SEHNR, FQNEAQ (reference sequence). The CDR3 length is 14 residues. The V end lost 5 bases, the J end lost 6 bases, and 16 bases lay between the germline ends. This chain's CDR3 is CASSHPARGPEAFF. The CDR3, as DNA: TGTGCCAGCAGCCACCCTGCCAGGGGACCTGAAGCTTTCTTT.

This chain joins TRBV9 and TRBJ1-1; maybe TRBD1 (6 bases). Germline V lookup: CDR1 SGDLS, CDR2 YYNGEE. The CDR3 spans 14 residues. V shed 2 bases and J shed 7 bases, with 15 bases lying between them. The CDR3, as DNA: TGTGCCAGCAGCGTCGCGGGGGCGGGTAGTGAAGCTTTCTTT. Translated: CASSVAGAGSEAFF.

This chain uses TRBV4-3 with TRBJ1-3, with unresolved D. The CDR3 length is 15 residues. The germline V gene encodes CDR1 LGHNA and CDR2 YSLEER. V was cut by 0 bases and J by 1 base, with 7 bases left in between. CDR3 in DNA: TGCGCCAGCAGCCAAGAAGGGAGTTCTGGAAACACCATATATTTT. Its protein product is CASSQEGSSGNTIYF.